This entry lists 23 T cell receptor beta chains sequenced from one sample in a study of Graves' ophthalmopathy and Graves' hyperthyroidism. Beta-chain TCR CDR3 regions were amplified from RNA transcripts. HTBI primers were employed in first-round RT-PCR, then a second-round multiplex PCR followed. TCRdb itself ran the multiplex PCR reads through MiXCR, one entry per CDR3 protein. The profile shows roughly 700,000 distinct CDR3 sequences, 35% to 50% of them singletons. The sequencing sample was made of peripheral blood. The receptors were sampled from an adult man with Graves' ophthalmopathy.

Concerning this clonotype: A clone one base away is much larger, so this may be a read error. The genes are TRBV14 and TRBJ1-1, with D tentatively TRBD1 (5 bases). The germline gives CDR1 SGHDN, CDR2 FVKESK. The CDR3 spans 15 residues. CDR3 coding DNA: TGTGCCGGCAGCCAGGCCGACAGAACGAACACTGAAGCTTTCTTT. This translates into CAGSQADRTNTEAFF.

With respect to this clonotype: A much larger clone differs from this one at a single base, so this may be a read error. The rearrangement uses TRBV25-1 and TRBJ2-2; maybe TRBD2 (6 bases). Germline CDR1 MGHDK, CDR2 SYGVNS. This CDR3 is built from 15 residues. CDR3 DNA sequence: TGTGCCAGCAGCTTAGTGCCCCCCCCCGGCGGGGCGCTGTTTTTT. It encodes CASSLVPPPGGALFF.

This clonotype occurred many times. V gene TRBV19 combines with J gene TRBJ1-6; possibly TRBD1 for D (5 bases). Trimming took off 6 bases at V and 10 bases at J, with 13 bases between the two ends. The germline V gene encodes CDR1 LNHDA and CDR2 SQIVND (reference sequence). This CDR3 has 13 amino acids. CDR3 nucleotide sequence: TGTGCCAGTAGAATGGCGGGGGACTCACCCCTCCACTTT. Translated: CASRMAGDSPLHF.

This chain connects TRBV9 to TRBJ2-7, with 7 positions matching TRBD2. Looked up from germline, CDR1 is SGDLS and CDR2 is YYNGEE. With V trimmed by 5 bases and J by 1 base, 6 bases remained unmatched. This CDR3 region has 14 residues. The CDR3 sequence: CASRRGGSSYEQYF. The CDR3 nucleotides are TGTGCCAGCAGAAGGGGCGGGAGTTCCTACGAGCAGTACTTC.

This clonotype has ten or more counts. The J gene is TRBJ1-4, the V gene TRBV10-2, with D hard to call. CDR1 and CDR2 from the germline V gene are WSHSY and SAAADI. V shed 3 bases and J shed 0 bases, with 11 bases lying between them. This CDR3 comprises 16 residues. CDR3 loop: CASSDPQQTTNEKLFF. The CDR3 bases are TGCGCCAGCAGTGACCCCCAGCAGACAACTAATGAAAAACTGTTTTTT.

This chain links TRBV24-1 with TRBJ1-5; 10 positions agree with TRBD1. CDR1 is KGHDR and CDR2 is SFDVKD in the germline V gene. The J segment lost 9 bases and the V segment lost 10 bases, leaving 11 bases of the junction unmatched. This CDR3 has 14 amino acids. This CDR3 reads CATPGQGPLGPQHF. The CDR3 DNA reads as TGTGCCACTCCGGGACAGGGGCCATTGGGGCCCCAGCATTTT.

In this sample, this clonotype turned up a few times. The rearrangement joins TRBV7-9 to TRBJ1-1, with a possible D match to TRBD1 (5 bases). Looked up from germline, CDR1 is SEHNR and CDR2 is FQNEAQ (reference sequence). The V and J ends lost 2 bases and 5 bases respectively, with 12 bases between them. The CDR3 runs 14 residues. The CDR3 sequence: CASSLSGAFTEAFF. The CDR3 DNA sequence: TGTGCCAGCAGCTTAAGTGGGGCGTTTACTGAAGCTTTCTTT.

This clonotype was found many times. The chain couples TRBV19 to TRBJ2-7; perhaps D is TRBD1 or TRBD2 (5 bases each). V lost 5 bases and J lost 2, with 10 bases in between. Germline-derived CDR1 and CDR2 are LNHDA and SQIVND (reference sequence). The CDR3 runs 13 residues. CDR3 bases: TGTGCCAGTAGTCCCCAGGGACCCTACGAGCAGTACTTC. It is translated as CASSPQGPYEQYF.

This chain uses TRBV2 with TRBJ1-1, with D maybe TRBD1 (6 bases). The ends were cut back, 5 bases at V and 4 bases at J, with 14 bases in the middle. CDR1 SNHLY and CDR2 FYNNEI come from the germline V gene. CDR3 length equals 14 residues. The CDR3 DNA follows: TGTGCCAGCAGTCCAGGGGCGAGGGGCACTGAAGCTTTCTTT. Its protein is CASSPGARGTEAFF.

This chain's CDR3 is CASSLLVTARETQYF. The DNA for the CDR3 is TGCGCCAGCAGCTTACTAGTTACAGCTAGAGAGACCCAGTACTTC. This chain connects TRBV5-1 to TRBJ2-5, with D possibly TRBD2 on 5 matching bases. Between the trimmed V and J ends, which lost 2 bases and 4 bases, there was a span of 15 bases. This CDR3 spans 15 amino acids. Germline V gene sequence: CDR1 SGHRS, CDR2 YFSETQ.

Only a few counts were recorded for this clonotype. The chain uses TRBV20-1 and TRBJ1-2; D gene ambiguous. The CDR3 spans 14 residues. V lost 0 bases and J 3 bases, leaving 11 bases between the germline ends. The germline V gene has CDR1 DFQATT and CDR2 SNEGSKA (reference sequence). The CDR3 region has the DNA TGCAGTGCTAGAGATGTAGGGCAGGACTATGGCTACACCTTC. Translated: CSARDVGQDYGYTF.

The V call is TRBV15, the J call TRBJ2-7; D is possibly TRBD2 (6 bases). The ends were cut back, 5 bases at V and 2 bases at J, with 13 bases in the middle. This CDR3 region has 14 residues. The V gene's germline CDR1 is LNHNV and CDR2 YYDKDF (reference sequence). The chain's CDR3 is CATSQDPGAYEQYF. The CDR3 DNA is TGTGCCACCAGCCAAGATCCGGGGGCCTACGAGCAGTACTTC.

The rearrangement joins TRBV3-1 to TRBJ1-2; 9 bases fit TRBD1. The CDR3 contains 15 residues. Germline V gives CDR1 LGHDT, CDR2 YNNKEL (reference sequence). The junction had 5 bases not matched to a gene; V was cut back by 4 bases and J by 2 bases. Here the CDR3 DNA reads TGTGCCAGCAGCCGGAATGGACAGGGGAACTATGGCTACACCTTC. Its protein product is CASSRNGQGNYGYTF.

The V gene is TRBV7-3, the J gene TRBJ1-4; no clear D. Germline values: CDR1 SGHTA, CDR2 FQGTGA. Trimming removed 5 bases from V and 6 bases from J, with 19 bases in between. CDR3 length equals 16 residues. In nucleotides, the CDR3 is TGTGCCAGCAGCCAAGCGATAGGGCAGGAAGATGAAAAACTGTTTTTT. This sequence encodes CASSQAIGQEDEKLFF.

This clonotype was counted ten times or more. The chain links TRBV6-5 to TRBJ1-2, with TRBD1 as a possible D gene (6 bases). From germline, CDR1 is MNHEY and CDR2 SVGAGI. V was cut by 5 bases and J by 8 bases, with 18 bases left in between. There are 14 residues in the CDR3. The CDR3 DNA is TGTGCCAGCAGTCCATTACAGGGAGGCCGCGGCTACACCTTC. Encoded protein: CASSPLQGGRGYTF.

To note about this clonotype: Compared with germline, one end of the junction differs, possibly owing to a read error. The chain employs TRBV5-1 and TRBJ1-4, with D unclear. Germline values: CDR1 SGHRS, CDR2 YFSETQ. CDR3 length: 16 residues. CDR3 region: CASSPQSVATNEKLFF. As DNA, the CDR3 is TGTGCCAGCAGCCCTCAGTCGGTTGCAACTAATGAAAAACTGTTTTTT.

This clonotype has a count of ten or more. The chain links TRBV29-1 to TRBJ1-4; 11 bases agree with TRBD1. The junction had 7 bases not matched to a gene; V was cut back by 6 bases and J by 7 bases. The CDR3 length is 14 residues. Germline CDR1 is SQVTM and CDR2 is ANQGSEA. CDR3: CSVFTGTGGEKLFF. The DNA for the CDR3 is TGCAGCGTCTTCACCGGGACAGGGGGTGAAAAACTGTTTTTT.

This clonotype was observed once. The genes are TRBV20-1 and TRBJ1-3, with no clear D. From germline, CDR1 is DFQATT and CDR2 SNEGSKA (reference sequence). This CDR3 comprises 16 residues. V was trimmed by 0 bases and J by 4 bases, leaving 16 bases between them. In DNA, the CDR3 is TGCAGTGCTAGAGATGGGCTAGCGGGAGGCGGAAACACCATATATTTT. Translated, it gives CSARDGLAGGGNTIYF.

The rearrangement links TRBV10-3 to TRBJ2-2, with a possible D match to TRBD1 (6 bases). Trimming removed 0 bases at V and 7 bases at J, with 9 bases between. Germline CDR1 ENHRY, CDR2 SYGVKD. The CDR3 runs to 14 residues. The CDR3 DNA follows: TGTGCCATCAGTGAGTCCGGGACAAGCGGGGAGCTGTTTTTT. Translation: CAISESGTSGELFF.

The CDR3 sequence: CASSLVSQSNTEAFF. The CDR3 DNA reads TGTGCCAGCAGCTTAGTTTCCCAGTCGAACACTGAAGCTTTCTTT. The V gene is TRBV7-2, the J gene TRBJ1-1, with unresolved D. The CDR3 loop spans 15 amino acids. V dropped 1 base and J dropped 1 base, with 10 bases sitting between them. CDR1 is SGHTA, CDR2 FQGNSA, per germline.

The V gene is TRBV15, the J gene TRBJ1-6; 11 bases agree with TRBD1. V lost 2 bases, J lost 10 bases, and 4 bases stayed unmatched. Looked up from germline, CDR1 is LNHNV and CDR2 is YYDKDF (reference sequence). The CDR3 covers 15 residues. In DNA, the CDR3 is TGTGCCACCAGCAGACGGACAGGGGGCTTGTCACCCCTCCACTTT. Translating it yields CATSRRTGGLSPLHF.

This clonotype was seen repeatedly, ten times or more. J is TRBJ2-7 and V is TRBV14, with unresolved D. Germline V gene data show CDR1 as SGHDN and CDR2 as FVKESK. Deletions cut 1 base from V and 6 bases from J, with 7 bases between. The CDR3 is 12 amino acids. In nucleotides, the CDR3 is TGTGCCAGCAGCCAAGGGTCCGGCGAGCAGTACTTC. It is translated as CASSQGSGEQYF.

The J gene is TRBJ1-5, the V gene TRBV7-8; no clear D. The CDR3 contains 16 residues. Per germline, CDR1 SGHVS and CDR2 FQNEAQ. The ends were cut back, 5 bases at V and 0 bases at J, with 14 bases in the middle. CDR3 sequence: CASSQASSRSNQPQHF. CDR3 sequence (DNA): TGTGCCAGCAGCCAAGCGTCCAGCCGTAGCAATCAGCCCCAGCATTTT.